This T cell receptor beta chain was sequenced in a study of blood T cells in healthy people across ages. This clonotype was seen a handful of times. Roughly 9 milliliters of peripheral blood were drawn from each donor. A sample-barcoded 5' primer and a J-beta primer mix were used in a second PCR of roughly 7 to 11 cycles. From each sample, at least 2.5 million paired-end reads containing CDR3 were obtained. TCRdb re-analysed the 5' RACE reads in MiXCR, keeping a single row per CDR3 protein. This table has nearly 800,000 distinct CDR3 sequences, around 25% appearing once. This sample also belongs to another study, concerning T cells of mothers and their children.

The clonotype comes from a boy aged 10-17 years in good health. Source material: blood.

CDR3 DNA sequence: TGTGCCAGCAGTTACTCGACACTAGCGCGAAGCTCCTACGAGCAGTACTTC. This codes for CASSYSTLARSSYEQYF. The rearrangement joins TRBV6-5 to TRBJ2-5; 7 nucleotides agree with TRBD2. Judging by the DNA end, TRBJ2-7 fits better; the J call may be wrong. CDR3 length: 17 amino acids. CDR1 and CDR2 from the germline V gene are MNHEY and SVGAGI.